Listed below are T cell receptor beta chains from one sample, sequenced in a study of T cell repertoires in cytomegalovirus infection. TCRdb reprocessed the reads via MiXCR and lists one record per CDR3 protein. This sample has around 570,000 distinct CDR3 sequences, with 40% found just once. Their specific antigens are unknown. Specimen: cultured PBMCs, collected from culture after CMV antigen stimulation. The source of these receptors is a human donor in good health (CMV status not recorded). Some clones in this sample may be carry-over from other donors' samples. The CDR3 runs from the conserved cysteine through the conserved F or W. D genes are given only for firm matches. The size field is filled for only some rows; it gives once, few, many or a size class.

CASSLGEAYEQYF TGTGCCAGTAGTCTTGGGGAAGCCTACGAGCAGTACTTC TRBJ2-7 many TRBV19 .
CASSRPNLGMNTEAFF TGTGCCAGCAGTAGACCCAATCTTGGGATGAACACTGAAGCTTTCTTT TRBJ1-1 . TRBV6-5 .
CSVELAGRGNGYTF TGCAGCGTTGAGCTTGCGGGCAGGGGAAATGGCTACACCTTC TRBJ1-2 few TRBV29-1 .
CAISASGSGNEQFF TGTGCCATCAGTGCTAGCGGGAGCGGGAATGAGCAGTTCTTC TRBJ2-1 . TRBV10-3 TRBD2
CASSDRQGSYEQYF TGTGCCAGCAGCGACCGACAGGGCTCCTACGAGCAGTACTTC TRBJ2-7 once TRBV7-9 TRBD1
CASSPSGEAFF TGTGCCAGCAGCCCCAGTGGTGAAGCTTTCTTT TRBJ1-1 many TRBV7-2 .
CASSDGTGGLLYNNEQFF TGTGCCAGCAGTGACGGGACAGGGGGCCTACTCTACAACAATGAGCAGTTCTTC TRBJ2-1 . TRBV2 TRBD1
CASSSRDRSGDTGELFF TGTGCCAGCAGCTCAAGGGACAGGTCGGGGGACACCGGGGAGCTGTTTTTT TRBJ2-2 . TRBV7-4 TRBD1
CASSSLAGGPTYEQYF TGTGCCAGCAGCTCCTTAGCGGGAGGGCCGACCTACGAGCAGTACTTC TRBJ2-7 . TRBV7-2 TRBD2
CASSYSSLGLRETQYF TGTGCCAGCAGTTACTCGAGCCTTGGGTTACGGGAGACCCAGTACTTC TRBJ2-5 . TRBV6-2/TRBV6-3 .
CASSWAGGLNEQFF TGTGCCAGCAGCTGGGCGGGGGGCCTCAATGAGCAGTTCTTC TRBJ2-1 few TRBV11-1 TRBD2
CASSQVSSSTDTQYF TGTGCCAGCAGCCAAGTTAGCTCAAGCACAGATACGCAGTATTTT TRBJ2-3 . TRBV4-2 .
CASSPGQGDFYNEQFF TGTGCCAGCAGTCCCGGACAGGGGGATTTCTACAATGAGCAGTTCTTC TRBJ2-1 . TRBV28 TRBD1
CASSTGRRMNTEAFF TGCGCCAGCAGCACTGGTCGCAGAATGAACACTGAAGCTTTCTTT TRBJ1-1 . TRBV5-1 .
CASSLSFPRKNIQYF TGTGCCAGCAGCTTAAGCTTCCCGAGGAAAAACATTCAGTACTTC TRBJ2-4 . TRBV7-9 .
CASSFGRGVNTDTQYF TGTGCCAGCAGCTTTGGGCGGGGGGTCAACACAGATACGCAGTATTTT TRBJ2-3 many TRBV7-2 TRBD2
CASRPPPGSTRDTQYF TGTGCCAGCAGACCCCCTCCTGGGAGCACCAGGGATACGCAGTATTTT TRBJ2-3 once TRBV6-1 .
CASSYSIGEPEQFF TGTGCCAGCAGTTACTCGATAGGGGAGCCGGAGCAGTTCTTC TRBJ2-1 few TRBV6-2/TRBV6-3 .
CASSQDRAEVIQYF TGCGCCAGCAGCCAAGACCGCGCCGAGGTCATTCAGTACTTC TRBJ2-4 . TRBV4-3 .
CASSGQGGADTQYF TGTGCCAGCTCCGGACAGGGGGGCGCAGATACGCAGTATTTT TRBJ2-3 few TRBV18 TRBD1
CASSQQVDSFSAEAFF TGCGCCAGCAGCCAACAAGTGGACAGTTTTTCGGCTGAAGCTTTCTTT TRBJ1-1 . TRBV4-1 .
CASSWRDSNQPQHF TGTGCCAGCAGCTGGCGGGACAGCAATCAGCCCCAGCATTTT TRBJ1-5 many TRBV7-2 .
CAWAPPGGAREKLFF TGTGCCTGGGCCCCGCCGGGGGGCGCTCGGGAAAAACTGTTTTTT TRBJ1-4 . TRBV30 .
CSARDGGTSGLEQYF TGCAGTGCTAGAGATGGGGGAACCTCGGGGCTCGAGCAGTACTTC TRBJ2-7 once TRBV20-1 .
CASSPLWGSHTGELFF TGTGCCAGCAGCCCCCTTTGGGGGTCTCACACCGGGGAGCTGTTTTTT TRBJ2-2 . TRBV11-2 .
CASSLFRAREFF TGTGCCAGCAGCTTATTCAGGGCAAGGGAGTTCTTC TRBJ2-1 . TRBV11-2 .
CASPQPGVMTEKLFF TGTGCCAGCCCCCAACCCGGAGTAATGACAGAAAAACTGTTTTTT TRBJ1-4 . TRBV27 .
CASSLGGTVGTDTQYF TGTGCCAGCAGCTTAGGAGGGACCGTCGGGACAGATACGCAGTATTTT TRBJ2-3 . TRBV7-2 .
CASSLQGDSREQYF TGTGCCAGCAGCCTACAGGGGGACTCGCGAGAGCAGTACTTC TRBJ2-7 few TRBV5-5 TRBD1
CSAPRGSYEQYF TGCAGTGCCCCAAGGGGCTCCTACGAGCAGTACTTC TRBJ2-7 . TRBV20-1 .
CASSGWDAAYEQYF TGTGCCAGCAGTGGCTGGGACGCAGCCTACGAGCAGTACTTC TRBJ2-7 . TRBV25-1 .
CASSDPGTPETQYF TGTGCCAGCAGTGACCCCGGGACTCCAGAGACCCAGTACTTC TRBJ2-5 . TRBV25-1 .
CASSQDSTGYDTEAFF TGCGCCAGCAGCCAAGATTCCACAGGGTATGACACTGAAGCTTTCTTT TRBJ1-1 few TRBV4-3 .
CASRDIRGRRNSPLHF TGTGCCAGCAGAGATATCAGGGGAAGGCGTAATTCACCCCTCCACTTT TRBJ1-6 . TRBV7-8 .
CASSQGNSYNEQFF TGTGCCAGCTCGCAAGGCAATTCCTACAATGAGCAGTTCTTC TRBJ2-1 . TRBV18 .
CASSFAGRNTGELFF TGTGCCAGCAGCTTTGCAGGGAGGAACACCGGGGAGCTGTTTTTT TRBJ2-2 few TRBV7-8 .
CASVPAGVGDTQYF TGTGCCAGCGTGCCAGCGGGAGTGGGAGATACGCAGTATTTT TRBJ2-3 many TRBV6-1 TRBD2
CASSVVASGSSYNEQFF TGTGCCAGCAGCGTAGTGGCTAGCGGGAGCTCCTACAATGAGCAGTTCTTC TRBJ2-1 once TRBV9 TRBD2